Following are 16 T cell receptor beta chains from one sample sequenced in a study of blood T cell repertoires in COVID-19. The method was immunoSEQ multiplex PCR; TCRdb's version includes in-frame clones alone and lacks a portion of them. The sample lists around 78,000 clones, around nine tenths occurring once. The sample consisted of peripheral blood. Receptors were obtained from a woman aged 60-70 years with acute or convalescent COVID-19.

The chain links TRBV28 to TRBJ1-2, with a weak D call TRBD1 (5 bases). CDR3 size: 14 residues. Germline values: CDR1 MDHEN, CDR2 SYDVKM. Trimming took off 4 bases at V and 5 bases at J, with 14 bases between the two ends. CDR3 region: CASSSSSRVYGYTF. CDR3 bases: TGTGCCAGCAGTTCCTCCTCCAGGGTGTATGGCTACACCTTC.

V is TRBV9 and J is TRBJ2-5; perhaps TRBD2 as D (6 bases). Deletions cut 3 bases from V and 7 bases from J, with 16 bases between. Germline CDR1 is SGDLS and CDR2 is YYNGEE. This CDR3 has 14 amino acids. The CDR3 loop reads CASSAGESGGTQYF. The CDR3 nucleotides read TGTGCCAGCAGCGCGGGAGAGAGCGGCGGGACCCAGTACTTC.

The CDR3, as DNA: TGTGCCAGCAGTTACTCGAGCATGCATGAGCAGTTCTTC. As protein: CASSYSSMHEQFF. This sequence joins TRBV6-5 and TRBJ2-1; D gene uncertain. Germline CDR1 MNHEY, CDR2 SVGAGI. There are 13 residues in the CDR3. V was cut by 0 bases and J by 8 bases, with 8 bases left in between.

The V gene is TRBV18, the J gene TRBJ1-5; possibly TRBD1 for D (6 bases). Trimming removed 4 bases at V and 5 bases at J, with 15 bases between. This CDR3 is built from 15 residues. Germline values: CDR1 KGHSH, CDR2 LQKENI. This CDR3 reads CASSLETGPDQPQHF. The DNA of the CDR3 is TGTGCCAGCTCACTCGAGACAGGCCCCGATCAGCCCCAGCATTTT.

CDR3 amino acids: CASSLSSDTQYF. Here the CDR3 DNA reads TGTGCCAGCAGCTTAAGCTCAGATACGCAGTATTTT. The rearrangement uses TRBV7-2 and TRBJ2-3, with D uncertain. This CDR3 comprises 12 residues. V was clipped by 2 bases and J by 4 bases, with 4 bases between them. The germline V gene encodes CDR1 SGHTA and CDR2 FQGNSA.

The J gene is TRBJ2-1, the V gene TRBV19; TRBD1 is a possible D gene (6 bases). CDR3 length: 15 residues. Per the germline V gene, CDR1 is LNHDA and CDR2 is SQIVND (reference sequence). Trimming took off 3 bases at V and 8 bases at J, with 17 bases between the two ends. This chain's CDR3 is CASSIPRTVFYEQFF. The CDR3 coding sequence is TGTGCCAGTAGTATCCCTCGGACAGTTTTTTATGAGCAGTTCTTC.

The CDR3 DNA is TGTGCCAGCAGCTTGGCTCCAGGTACCTACGAGCAGTACTTC. Its protein product is CASSLAPGTYEQYF. This chain joins TRBV5-5 and TRBJ2-7; D is undetermined. Trimming removed 0 bases at V and 2 bases at J, with 9 bases between. This CDR3 has 14 residues. Germline V gene lookup returns CDR1 SGHKS and CDR2 YYEKEE (reference sequence).

The V gene is TRBV20-1, the J gene TRBJ2-3; a weak D match, TRBD2 (5 bases). The CDR3 consists of 15 residues. Germline-derived CDR1 and CDR2 are DFQATT and SNEGSKA (reference sequence). The germline V and J ends were trimmed by 3 bases and 2 bases, with 15 bases remaining between them. The CDR3 nucleotides are TGCAGTGCTAGTCCTACCGGGGATTACACAGATACGCAGTATTTT. Encoded protein: CSASPTGDYTDTQYF.

The chain carries TRBV2 and TRBJ2-1; 12 nucleotides agree with TRBD2. Germline V gives CDR1 SNHLY, CDR2 FYNNEI. The ends lost 5 bases at V and 3 bases at J; junction bases unmatched: 2. This CDR3 has 15 amino acids. CDR3 nucleotide sequence: TGTGCCAGCAGTCGACTAGCGGGGGACTACAATGAGCAGTTCTTC. Translating it yields CASSRLAGDYNEQFF.

The chain has TRBV19 and TRBJ1-5; D remains ambiguous. Deletions cut 1 base from V and 0 bases from J, with 13 bases between. The germline V gene encodes CDR1 LNHDA and CDR2 SQIVND (reference sequence). The CDR3 has 17 amino acids. CDR3 sequence reads: CASSIGGFADSNQPQHF. CDR3 bases: TGTGCCAGTAGTATAGGAGGATTCGCCGATAGCAATCAGCCCCAGCATTTT.

CDR3: CASSIFSGTHNEQFF. The CDR3 DNA sequence: TGTGCCAGTAGTATCTTCTCCGGGACACACAATGAGCAGTTCTTC. This chain connects TRBV19 to TRBJ2-1, with D possibly matching TRBD1 (6 bases). The CDR3 loop spans 15 amino acids. V was cut by 3 bases and J by 5 bases, with 14 bases left in between. The germline V gene has CDR1 LNHDA and CDR2 SQIVND (reference sequence).

Remarks on this clone: Other DNA sequences in this sample translate to the same CDR3. V usage is TRBV11-2 and J usage is TRBJ1-1; 7 bases line up with TRBD1. Germline-derived CDR1 and CDR2 are SGHAT and FQNNGV. This CDR3 region has 12 residues. V was clipped by 5 bases and J by 11 bases; unmatched bases: 8. The DNA of the CDR3 is TGTGCCAGCAGCCTGGGGCAGGGGGAGGCTTTCTTT. As protein: CASSLGQGEAFF.

This clone was observed once. The genes are TRBV10-3 and TRBJ1-1; 9 nucleotides agree with TRBD1. From germline, CDR1 is ENHRY and CDR2 SYGVKD. The CDR3 has 13 residues. Germline trimming cut 6 bases from V and 4 bases from J; bases unmatched to any gene: 3. CDR3 residues: CAISVTGGTEAFF. Written as DNA, the CDR3 is TGTGCCATCAGCGTGACAGGGGGCACTGAAGCTTTCTTT.

J is TRBJ1-1 and V is TRBV21-1. TRBV21-1 is reported as a pseudogene. The CDR3 runs 13 residues. CDR3 in amino acids: CASSKELDTEAFF. The CDR3 DNA follows: TGTGCCAGCAGCAAAGAACTAGACACTGAAGCTTTCTTT.

The V call is TRBV30, the J call TRBJ1-2; D perhaps matches TRBD1 (6 bases). Germline values: CDR1 GTSNPN, CDR2 SVGIG (reference sequence). This CDR3 comprises 14 residues. V lost 0 bases to trimming and J lost 4 bases, with 12 bases between them. The CDR3 DNA is TGTGCCTGGAGTGTATGGGGCAGGGGCTATGGCTACACCTTC. This codes for CAWSVWGRGYGYTF. The variable domain in full, completed from reference TRBV30 and TRBJ1-2, reads SQTIHQWPATLVQPVGSPLSLECTVEGTSNPNLYWYRQAAGRGLQLLFYSVGIGQISSEVPQNLSASRPQDRQFILSSKKLLLSDSGFYLCAWSVWGRGYGYTFGSGTRLTVV.

This chain connects TRBV18 to TRBJ1-3, with a tentative D call TRBD1 (6 bases). This CDR3 spans 15 amino acids. The germline gives CDR1 KGHSH, CDR2 LQKENI. V lost 6 bases and J lost 0, with 12 bases in between. The CDR3 nucleotides read TGTGCCAGCTCCCCGGACAGCCGCTCTGGAAACACCATATATTTT. It codes for CASSPDSRSGNTIYF.